The rows below give T cell receptor beta chains drawn from one sample of a study of CD8+ T cells in alopecia areata. Data came from immunoSEQ multiplex PCR; TCRdb stores just in-frame clones and leaves some out. The top ten hold 23% of the sample, which has 75,000 to 85,000 clones, around 61% seen once. The material was CD8+ T cells sorted from blood, obtained at week 24, from a patient treated with tofacitinib. The receptors come from a human donor with alopecia areata. The CDR3 runs from the conserved cysteine through the conserved F or W. The order of the fields is clone size, D gene, V gene, J gene, CDR3 DNA, CDR3 protein. A D gene is named only where the DNA matches it firmly. A row's size may be missing; if present it is once, few, many or a size class.

>-|TRBD1|TRBV5-1|TRBJ1-1
TGCGCCAGCAGCTTGGCCAAACGGGACAGGCGGATGAACACTGAAGCTTTCTTT
CASSLAKRDRRMNTEAFF
>few|TRBD1|TRBV5-1|TRBJ1-2
TGCGCCAGCAGCCCGGGACAGGGGAGAGGCTACACCTTC
CASSPGQGRGYTF
>-|-|TRBV14|TRBJ2-7
TGTGCCAGCAGCCAAGACCACGGGGCCTACGAGCAGTACTTC
CASSQDHGAYEQYF
>-|TRBD2|TRBV5-1|TRBJ2-7
TGCGCCAGCAGCCCCGCTAGCGGATCCTACGAGCAGTACTTC
CASSPASGSYEQYF
>-|TRBD2|TRBV7-6|TRBJ2-1
TGTGCCAGCAGCTTAGGGGCTAGCGGGAGTGGTGAGCAGTTCTTC
CASSLGASGSGEQFF
>-|-|TRBV5-1|TRBJ2-1
TGCGCCAGCCCAGGGAGGGGGCTGGGTGAGCAGTTCTTC
CASPGRGLGEQFF
>-|-|TRBV10-3|TRBJ2-3
TGTGCCACCGAACCCCAAGGACAGACCTACACAGATACGCAGTATTTT
CATEPQGQTYTDTQYF
>-|TRBD1|TRBV29-1|TRBJ2-7
TGCAGCGTTGAGGGACAGGGAACCTACGAGCAGTACTTC
CSVEGQGTYEQYF
>-|TRBD1|TRBV29-1|TRBJ2-1
TGCAGCGTTTGGACAGGGATTGAGCAGTTCTTC
CSVWTGIEQFF
>once|-|TRBV4-3|TRBJ2-7
TGCGCCAGCAGCCAAGATCCCCATGGGGCACATTCCTACGAGCAGTACTTC
CASSQDPHGAHSYEQYF
>-|TRBD1|TRBV6-5|TRBJ1-2
TGTGCCAGCAGTGACAGGGATAACTATGGCTACACCTTC
CASSDRDNYGYTF
>-|-|TRBV7-3|TRBJ1-2
TGTGCCAGCACCCCATCGGGGACACTCTATGGCTACACCTTC
CASTPSGTLYGYTF
>-|-|TRBV29-1|TRBJ2-2
TGCAGCGTTGAAGTTGGGCAGGCCGGGGAGCTGTTTTTT
CSVEVGQAGELFF
>few|TRBD2|TRBV10-3|TRBJ2-1
TGTGCCATCAGTGAACTTAGCGGGATTCGAAACAATGAGCAGTTCTTC
CAISELSGIRNNEQFF
>few|-|TRBV9|TRBJ2-7
TGTGCCAGCAGCGTAGGTCCGGTGGAGGTCGGGAGATCCTACGAGCAGTACTTC
CASSVGPVEVGRSYEQYF
>-|-|TRBV19|TRBJ1-1
TGTGCCAGTAGCCCCAGAGTCGGCAGGGACACTGAAGCTTTCTTT
CASSPRVGRDTEAFF
>-|TRBD2|TRBV19|TRBJ2-1
TGTGCCAGTAGCATAGCGGGAGAGCAGTTCTTC
CASSIAGEQFF
>-|TRBD1|TRBV7-2|TRBJ1-4
TGTGCCAGCAGCTTACGCACAGGGGGGAATAATGAAAAACTGTTTTTT
CASSLRTGGNNEKLFF
>few|TRBD2|TRBV28|TRBJ2-7
TGTGCCAGCAGTTTTAGGGGACTAGCCAACGAGCAGTACTTC
CASSFRGLANEQYF
>few|-|TRBV19|TRBJ2-1
TGTGCCAGTAGGACCTACAATGAGCAGTTCTTC
CASRTYNEQFF
>-|-|TRBV21-1|TRBJ2-5
TGTGCCAGCAGCAAAGATACGGGCGAGACCCAGTACTTC
CASSKDTGETQYF
>-|TRBD2|TRBV4-3|TRBJ2-3
TGCGCCAGCAGCCAAGATCGGGGGGCAGATACGCAGTATTTT
CASSQDRGADTQYF
>-|TRBD1|TRBV27|TRBJ2-2
TGTGCCAGCAGTGTACGGGGACAGGGGGGAGCCACCGGGGAGCTGTTTTTT
CASSVRGQGGATGELFF
>-|TRBD2|TRBV6-5|TRBJ2-5
TGTGCCAGCAGTCTCGGGGGGTTCCAAGAGACCCAGTACTTC
CASSLGGFQETQYF